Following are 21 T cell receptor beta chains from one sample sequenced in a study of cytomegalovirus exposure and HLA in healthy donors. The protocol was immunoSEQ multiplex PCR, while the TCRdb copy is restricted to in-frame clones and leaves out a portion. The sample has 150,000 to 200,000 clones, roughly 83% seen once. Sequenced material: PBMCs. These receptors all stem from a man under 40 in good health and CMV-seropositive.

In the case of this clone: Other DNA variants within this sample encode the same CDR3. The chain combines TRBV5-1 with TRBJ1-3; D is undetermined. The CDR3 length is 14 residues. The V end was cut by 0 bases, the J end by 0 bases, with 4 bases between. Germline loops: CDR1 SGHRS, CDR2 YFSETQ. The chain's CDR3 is CASSLDSSGNTIYF. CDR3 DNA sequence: TGCGCCAGCAGCTTGGATAGCTCTGGAAACACCATATATTTT.

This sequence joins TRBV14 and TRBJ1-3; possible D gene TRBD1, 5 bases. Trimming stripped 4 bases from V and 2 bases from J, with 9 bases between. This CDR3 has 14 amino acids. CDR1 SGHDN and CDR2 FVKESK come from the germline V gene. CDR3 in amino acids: CASSRGTAGNTIYF. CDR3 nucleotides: TGTGCCAGCAGCCGGGGGACTGCTGGAAACACCATATATTTT.

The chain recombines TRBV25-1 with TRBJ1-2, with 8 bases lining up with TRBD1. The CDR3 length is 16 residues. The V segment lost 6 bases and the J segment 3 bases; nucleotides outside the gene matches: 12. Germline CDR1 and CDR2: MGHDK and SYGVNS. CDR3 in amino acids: CASSATITGGDYGYTF. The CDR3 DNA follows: TGTGCCAGCAGCGCGACCATCACAGGGGGTGACTATGGCTACACCTTC.

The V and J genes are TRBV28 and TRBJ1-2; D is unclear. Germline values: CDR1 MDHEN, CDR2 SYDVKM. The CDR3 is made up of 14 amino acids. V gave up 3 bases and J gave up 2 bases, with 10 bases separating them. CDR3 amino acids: CASSFGQNNYGYTF. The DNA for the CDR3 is TGTGCCAGCAGTTTTGGGCAGAACAACTATGGCTACACCTTC.

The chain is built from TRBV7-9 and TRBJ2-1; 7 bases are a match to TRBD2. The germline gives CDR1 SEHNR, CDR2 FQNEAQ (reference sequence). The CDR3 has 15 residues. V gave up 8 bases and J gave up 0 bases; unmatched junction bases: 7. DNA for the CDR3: TGTGCCAGCTATAACCGGGACTACTCCTACAATGAGCAGTTCTTC. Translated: CASYNRDYSYNEQFF.

CDR3 coding DNA: TGTGCCATCAGCTCAAGACTAGCGGAGGGGGACGAGCAGTACTTC. This translates into CAISSRLAEGDEQYF. The chain carries TRBV10-3 and TRBJ2-7, with TRBD2 matching over 9 bases. CDR1 ENHRY and CDR2 SYGVKD come from the germline V gene. Unmatched junction bases numbered 11, after V lost 6 bases and J lost 5 bases. The length of the CDR3 is 15 residues.

CDR3 sequence: CASSDPGQDYEQFF. CDR3 coding DNA: TGTGCCAGCAGTGATCCCGGACAGGACTATGAGCAGTTCTTC. The chain has TRBV2 and TRBJ2-1; TRBD1 agrees at 7 bases. The germline V gene has CDR1 SNHLY and CDR2 FYNNEI. This CDR3 comprises 14 residues. V shed 3 bases, J shed 8 bases, and the junction held 7 bases outside the gene matches.

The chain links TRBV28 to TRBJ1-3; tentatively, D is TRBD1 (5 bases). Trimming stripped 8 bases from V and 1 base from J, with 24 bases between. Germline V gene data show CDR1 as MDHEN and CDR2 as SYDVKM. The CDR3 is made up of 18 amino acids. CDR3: CASSPPGFGGRSGNTIYF. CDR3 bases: TGTGCCAGCTCACCTCCGGGGTTCGGGGGGAGGTCTGGAAACACCATATATTTT.

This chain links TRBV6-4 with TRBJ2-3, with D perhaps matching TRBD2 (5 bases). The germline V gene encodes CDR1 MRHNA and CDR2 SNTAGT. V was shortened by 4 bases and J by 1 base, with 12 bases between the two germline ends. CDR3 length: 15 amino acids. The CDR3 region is CASSATPGGTDTQYF. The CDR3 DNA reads TGTGCCAGCAGTGCAACCCCCGGGGGCACAGATACGCAGTATTTT.

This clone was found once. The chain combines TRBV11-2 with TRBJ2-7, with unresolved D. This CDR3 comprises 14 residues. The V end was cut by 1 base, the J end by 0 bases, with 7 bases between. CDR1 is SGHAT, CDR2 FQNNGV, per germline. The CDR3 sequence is CASSLGPGSYEQYF. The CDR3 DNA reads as TGTGCCAGCAGCTTAGGTCCAGGCTCCTACGAGCAGTACTTC.

The CDR3 DNA reads as TGTGCCAGCAGTTATGAAGCGCGCAATCAGCCCCAGCATTTT. Translated, it gives CASSYEARNQPQHF. The chain couples TRBV6-6 to TRBJ1-5, with D uncertain. The CDR3 covers 14 residues. Per germline, CDR1 MNHNY and CDR2 SVGAGI (reference sequence). V lost 3 bases and J lost 2, with 8 bases in between.

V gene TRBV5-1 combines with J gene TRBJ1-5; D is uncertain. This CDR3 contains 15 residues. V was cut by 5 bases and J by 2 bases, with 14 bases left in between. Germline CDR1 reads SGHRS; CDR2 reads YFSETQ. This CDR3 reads CASSALPGGNQPQHF. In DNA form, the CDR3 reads TGCGCCAGCAGTGCCCTGCCCGGGGGCAATCAGCCCCAGCATTTT.

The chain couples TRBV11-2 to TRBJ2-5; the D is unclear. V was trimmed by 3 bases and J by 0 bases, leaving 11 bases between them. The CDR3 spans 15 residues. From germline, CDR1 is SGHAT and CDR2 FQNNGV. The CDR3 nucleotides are TGTGCCAGCAGCTTTAGGATGCGGTACCAAGAGACCCAGTACTTC. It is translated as CASSFRMRYQETQYF.

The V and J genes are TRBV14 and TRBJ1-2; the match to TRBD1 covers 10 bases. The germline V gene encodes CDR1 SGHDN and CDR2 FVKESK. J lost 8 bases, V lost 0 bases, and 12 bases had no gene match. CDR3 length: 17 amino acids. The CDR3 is CASSQDFFGTGEEGYTF. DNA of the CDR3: TGTGCCAGCAGCCAAGATTTTTTCGGGACAGGGGAGGAAGGCTACACCTTC.

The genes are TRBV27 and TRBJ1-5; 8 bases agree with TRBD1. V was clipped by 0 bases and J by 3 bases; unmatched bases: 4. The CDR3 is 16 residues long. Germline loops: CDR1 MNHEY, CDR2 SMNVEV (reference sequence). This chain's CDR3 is CASSLSGRGHNQPQHF. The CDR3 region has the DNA TGTGCCAGCAGTTTATCGGGCAGGGGGCACAATCAGCCCCAGCATTTT.

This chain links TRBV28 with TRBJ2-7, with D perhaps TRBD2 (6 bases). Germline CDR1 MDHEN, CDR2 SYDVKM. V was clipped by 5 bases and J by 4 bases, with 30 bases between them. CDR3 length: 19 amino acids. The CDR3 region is CASSTKIRGFGHSRYEQYF. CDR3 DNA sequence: TGTGCCAGCAGTACCAAGATTCGGGGGTTTGGTCATTCCCGATACGAGCAGTACTTC.

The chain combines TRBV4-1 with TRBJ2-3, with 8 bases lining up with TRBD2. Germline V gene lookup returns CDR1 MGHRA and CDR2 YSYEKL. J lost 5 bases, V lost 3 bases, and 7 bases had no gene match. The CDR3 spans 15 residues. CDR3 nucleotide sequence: TGCGCCAGCAGCCACGGACTAGCTTACGGAGATACGCAGTATTTT. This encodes CASSHGLAYGDTQYF.

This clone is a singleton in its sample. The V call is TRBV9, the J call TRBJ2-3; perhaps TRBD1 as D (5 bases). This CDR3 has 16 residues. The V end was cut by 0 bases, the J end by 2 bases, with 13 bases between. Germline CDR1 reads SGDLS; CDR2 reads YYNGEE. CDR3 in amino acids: CASSVAWAGNTDTQYF. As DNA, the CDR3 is TGTGCCAGCAGCGTAGCTTGGGCAGGGAACACAGATACGCAGTATTTT. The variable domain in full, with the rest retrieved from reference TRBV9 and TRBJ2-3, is DSGVTQTPKHLITATGQRVTLRCSPRSGDLSVYWYQQSLDQGLQFLIQYYNGEERAKGNILERFSAQQFPDLHSELNLSSLELGDSALYFCASSVAWAGNTDTQYFGPGTRLTVL.

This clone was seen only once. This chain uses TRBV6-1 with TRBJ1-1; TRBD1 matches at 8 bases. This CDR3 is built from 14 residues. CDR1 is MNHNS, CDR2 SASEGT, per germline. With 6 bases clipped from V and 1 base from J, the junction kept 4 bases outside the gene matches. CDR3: CASSRGLGNTEAFF. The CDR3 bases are TGTGCCAGCAGCAGGGGGCTGGGGAACACTGAAGCTTTCTTT.

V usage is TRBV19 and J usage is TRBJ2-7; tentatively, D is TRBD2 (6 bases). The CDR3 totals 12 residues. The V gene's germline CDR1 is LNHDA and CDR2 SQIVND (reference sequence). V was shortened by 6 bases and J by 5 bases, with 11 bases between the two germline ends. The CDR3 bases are TGTGCCAGTAGCCCACGGACTAACGAGCAGTACTTC. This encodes CASSPRTNEQYF.

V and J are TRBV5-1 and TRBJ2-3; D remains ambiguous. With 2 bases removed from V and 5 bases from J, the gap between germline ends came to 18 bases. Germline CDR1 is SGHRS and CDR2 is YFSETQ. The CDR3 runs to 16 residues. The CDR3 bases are TGCGCCAGCAGCTTATCGCCATTTCTAGAAGGAGATACGCAGTATTTT. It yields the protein CASSLSPFLEGDTQYF.